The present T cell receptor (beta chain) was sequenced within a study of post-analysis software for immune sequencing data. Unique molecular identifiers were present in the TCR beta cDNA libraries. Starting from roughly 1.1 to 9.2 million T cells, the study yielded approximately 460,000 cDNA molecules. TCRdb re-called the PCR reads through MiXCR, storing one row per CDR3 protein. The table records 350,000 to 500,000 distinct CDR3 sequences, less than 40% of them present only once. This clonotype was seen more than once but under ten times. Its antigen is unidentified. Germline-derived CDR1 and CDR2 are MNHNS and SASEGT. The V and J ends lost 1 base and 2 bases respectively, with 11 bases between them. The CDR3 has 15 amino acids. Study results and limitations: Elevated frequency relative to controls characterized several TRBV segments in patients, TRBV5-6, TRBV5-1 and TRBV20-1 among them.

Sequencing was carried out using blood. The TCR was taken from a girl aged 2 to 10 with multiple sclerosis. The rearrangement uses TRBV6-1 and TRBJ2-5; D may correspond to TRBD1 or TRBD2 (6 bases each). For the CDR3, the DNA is TGTGCCAGCAGTGAAGTCGGGGGCTCTCAAGAGACCCAGTACTTC. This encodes CASSEVGGSQETQYF.